This T cell receptor (beta chain) stems from a study of PD-L1 blockade in urothelial cancer. Across the study: Bladder-origin urothelial cancer in males described most of the roughly 30 patients. Once treatment had started, blood was analyzed at 3 weeks (second dose) and again at 6 weeks.

Turning to this clone: Its antigen remains unknown.

The CDR3 totals 17 residues. V was shortened by 2 bases and J by 8 bases, with 24 bases between the two germline ends. CDR1 is SGHTA, CDR2 FQGNSA, per germline. Study-level findings and limits: Pretreatment TCR clonality in blood under the median foretold superior survival.

Sequenced by immunoSEQ multiplex PCR; TCRdb stores in-frame clones only, minus some. The sample consists of around 130,000 clones, 65% to 85% of them appearing once. Time point specified: pretreatment peripheral blood. The V and J genes are TRBV7-2 and TRBJ1-1; TRBD1 is a possible D gene (5 bases). The sequence derives from a middle-aged man with urothelial cancer. Sequences were derived from PBMCs, sampled around atezolizumab (anti-PD-L1) treatment. CDR3: CASSLYVWGEANREAFF. Here the CDR3 DNA reads TGTGCCAGCAGCTTATATGTATGGGGGGAGGCGAATAGAGAAGCTTTCTTT.